The clone carrying this T cell receptor beta chain was observed a few times. What it binds is not known. This sample is drawn from a study of CD8+ T cells in alopecia areata. General study results and limits: Normal skin's resident alphabeta T cells are also sequenced in scalp samples.

CDR3 length: 16 amino acids. Trimming removed 3 bases from V and 0 bases from J, with 13 bases in between. From germline, CDR1 is MGHDK and CDR2 SYGVNS. cDNA serving as the sequencing template came from extracted, reverse transcribed RNA. Libraries were prepared by immunoSEQ multiplex PCR; TCRdb keeps only in-frame clonotypes and omits some of them. The table records 95,000 to 110,000 clones, 55% of them present only once. Sorted populations comprised CD4+ and CD8+ T cells obtained from PBMCs. Sequenced: CD4+ T cells sorted from blood. This receptor was taken from a human donor in good health. J is TRBJ2-3 and V is TRBV25-1; no reliable D call. The CDR3 loop is CASSDTMRTSTDTQYF. DNA for the CDR3: TGTGCCAGCAGTGACACAATGAGAACTAGCACAGATACGCAGTATTTT.